This entry is about one T cell receptor beta chain. Its antigen target is currently unknown. Base qualities are missing; no much larger clone stands one base away. These data come from a study of blood T cell repertoires in COVID-19 (dated by TCRdb to between 2020 and 2021). Notes on the research overall: Collaborator samples came from the United States, Italy and Spain and covered acute and convalescent phases of COVID-19. HLA class I and class II types, where available, came from metadata supplied by the sample provider rather than from assay-based typing. Samples came from the ongoing ImmuneRACE study (first 160 participants) plus 1,254 subjects from 6 global collaborators. The material from the prospective study consisted of cDNA or gDNA derived from T cells, B-cell-depleted T cells, or PBMCs. The repertoires were released in a freely available public database intended as a resource for research on the immune response to SARS-CoV-2. Deeply sampled blood TCRbeta repertoires from subjects exposed to, actively infected with, or recovered from COVID-19 were included in the dataset. Sample metadata almost always included a de-identified subject ID, COVID-19 status, age in years and sex.

Each collaborating institution followed its own protocols to collect whole blood in K2EDTA tubes. For TCRbeta analysis, collaborators shipped samples in one of three forms: frozen whole blood, isolated PBMCs, or DNA extracted from either of those sample types. The V and J ends are trimmed by 2 bases and 5 bases, leaving 14 bases between them. Including cysteine and phenylalanine, the CDR3 has 15 amino acids. Only CDR3 DNA is held: 45 bases, read in frame from base 1. For CDR1 and CDR2, the germline V gene lists SGDLS and YYNGEE. The immunoSEQ Assay, a bias-controlled multiplex PCR, was used to amplify TCRbeta CDR3 regions from genomic DNA. In the paper's pipeline: The number of nucleated cells in each sample was estimated from the amplification of reference gene primers within the assay. Sequence reads were collapsed and filtered to measure the absolute abundance of every unique TCRbeta CDR3 rearrangement. For each sample, productive Simpson clonality was calculated by taking the square root of Simpson's diversity index across productive rearrangements. TCRdb holds this immuneACCESS table with in-frame rearrangements only. Some clones are missing; in checked studies, unresolved V genes explain under half, and the rest has no known cause. D and trimming come from the DNA, and the V and J calls and clone size come from that table. The sample data list fewer than 350,000 clones, and roughly 79% of these were observed just once. In total, the top ten clones hold over 2.5% of the sample.

Results and caveats for the whole study, not just this receptor: The quantity of clinical and demographic metadata differed by source and by participant and was supplied without curation.

The sample comprised peripheral blood. This receptor chain uses TRBV9 and TRBJ2-1; no confident D gene assignment can be made. The origin of this receptor is a woman aged 60-70 years with active or convalescent COVID-19. The CDR3 corresponds to CASSVHPTPNNEQFF. The DNA sequence reads TGTGCCAGCAGCGTTCACCCCACTCCGAACAATGAGCAGTTCTTC.